The clone carrying this T cell receptor (beta chain) was detected ten times or more. This entry is derived from a study of shared clonotypes between healthy human individuals. Between the trimmed V and J ends, which lost 3 bases and 4 bases, there was a span of 12 bases. The CDR3 covers 14 residues. Per germline, CDR1 SGHKS and CDR2 YYEKEE (reference sequence). Sequencing used immunoSEQ multiplex PCR; TCRdb keeps in-frame clones, though not all of them. The sample lists approximately 340,000 clones, about 73% occurring once. A CD45RA+ naive subset and a CD45RA-negative memory subset were split from CD4+ cells.

This rearrangement joins TRBV5-5 to TRBJ2-3; D gene uncertain. Sequences were obtained from memory CD4+ T cells sorted from blood. Subset noted: CD45RA-negative fraction. The clonotype originates from a man aged 30-40 years in good health. CDR3 amino acids: CASSSTQLPDTQYF. CDR3 coding DNA: TGTGCCAGCAGCTCCACGCAGCTCCCAGATACGCAGTATTTT.